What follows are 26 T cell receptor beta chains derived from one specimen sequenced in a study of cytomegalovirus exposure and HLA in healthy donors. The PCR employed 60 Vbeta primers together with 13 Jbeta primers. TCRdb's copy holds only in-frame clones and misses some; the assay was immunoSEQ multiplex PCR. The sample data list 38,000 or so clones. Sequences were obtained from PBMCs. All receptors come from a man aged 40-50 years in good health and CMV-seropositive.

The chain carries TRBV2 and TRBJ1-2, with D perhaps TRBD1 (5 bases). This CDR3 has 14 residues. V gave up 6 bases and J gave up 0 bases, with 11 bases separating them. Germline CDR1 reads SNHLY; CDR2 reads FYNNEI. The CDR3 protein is CASSSGPANYGYTF. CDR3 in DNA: TGTGCCAGCAGCTCAGGGCCTGCTAACTATGGCTACACCTTC.

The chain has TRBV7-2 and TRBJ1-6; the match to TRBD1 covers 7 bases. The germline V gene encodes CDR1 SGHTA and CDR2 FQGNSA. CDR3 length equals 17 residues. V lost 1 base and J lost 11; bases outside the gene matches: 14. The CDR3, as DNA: TGTGCCAGCAGCTTAGTAGAACAGGGGTATTTCGGGCCACCCCTCCACTTT. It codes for CASSLVEQGYFGPPLHF.

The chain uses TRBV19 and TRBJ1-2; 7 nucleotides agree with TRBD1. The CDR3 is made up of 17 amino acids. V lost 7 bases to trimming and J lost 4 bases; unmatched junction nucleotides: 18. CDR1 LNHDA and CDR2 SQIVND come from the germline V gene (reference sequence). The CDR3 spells CASTDPTPLTGSYGYTF. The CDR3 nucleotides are TGTGCCAGTACCGACCCTACCCCTTTGACAGGGAGCTATGGCTACACCTTC. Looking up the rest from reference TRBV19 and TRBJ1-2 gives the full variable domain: DGGITQSPKYLFRKEGQNVTLSCEQNLNHDAMYWYRQDPGQGLRLIYYSQIVNDFQKGDIAEGYSVSREKKESFPLTVTSAQKNPTAFYLCASTDPTPLTGSYGYTFGSGTRLTVV.

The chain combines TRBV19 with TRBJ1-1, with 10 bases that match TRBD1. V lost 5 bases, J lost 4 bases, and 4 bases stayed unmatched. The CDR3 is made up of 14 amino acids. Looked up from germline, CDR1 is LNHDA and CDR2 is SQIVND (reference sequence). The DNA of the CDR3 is TGTGCCAGTAGTGACAGGGGGCAGGGCACTGAAGCTTTCTTT. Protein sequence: CASSDRGQGTEAFF.

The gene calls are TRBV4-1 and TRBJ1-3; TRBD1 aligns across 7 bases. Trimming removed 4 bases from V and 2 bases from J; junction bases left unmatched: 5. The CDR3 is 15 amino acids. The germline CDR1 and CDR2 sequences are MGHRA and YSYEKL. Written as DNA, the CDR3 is TGCGCCAGCAGCCCAGACAGGGCGGCTGGAAACACCATATATTTT. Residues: CASSPDRAAGNTIYF.

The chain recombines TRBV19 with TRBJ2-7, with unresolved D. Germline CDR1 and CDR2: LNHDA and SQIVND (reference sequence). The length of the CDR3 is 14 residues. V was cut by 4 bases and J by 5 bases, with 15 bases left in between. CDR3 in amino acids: CASSTSGLSHEQYF. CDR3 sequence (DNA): TGTGCCAGTAGTACTTCGGGTCTTTCCCACGAGCAGTACTTC.

The CDR3 bases are TGCGCCAGCAGCCAACATCTACGGGAGACCCAGTACTTC. Its translation is CASSQHLRETQYF. The gene calls are TRBV4-3 and TRBJ2-5, with D hard to call. In germline, CDR1 is LGHNA, CDR2 YSLEER. CDR3 length: 13 residues. The germline V and J ends were trimmed by 2 bases and 5 bases, with 9 bases remaining between them.

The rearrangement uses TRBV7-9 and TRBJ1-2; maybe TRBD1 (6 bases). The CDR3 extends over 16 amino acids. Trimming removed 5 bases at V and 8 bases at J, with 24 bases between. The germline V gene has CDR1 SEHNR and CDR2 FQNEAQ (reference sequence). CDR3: CASSAPGSGGQGGYTF. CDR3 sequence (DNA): TGTGCCAGCAGCGCACCCGGGAGCGGGGGTCAGGGGGGCTACACCTTC.

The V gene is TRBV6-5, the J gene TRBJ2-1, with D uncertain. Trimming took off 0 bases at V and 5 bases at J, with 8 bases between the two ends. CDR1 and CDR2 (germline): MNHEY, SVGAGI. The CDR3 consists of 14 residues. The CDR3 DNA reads TGTGCCAGCAGTTACTCGTTAGCCCACAATGAGCAGTTCTTC. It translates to CASSYSLAHNEQFF.

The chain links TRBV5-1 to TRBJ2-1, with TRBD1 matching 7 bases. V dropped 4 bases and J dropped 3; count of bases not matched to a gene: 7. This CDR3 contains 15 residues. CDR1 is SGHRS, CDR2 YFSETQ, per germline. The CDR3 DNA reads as TGCGCCAGCAGCCTTACAGGGGTGGGCTACAATGAGCAGTTCTTC. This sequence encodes CASSLTGVGYNEQFF.

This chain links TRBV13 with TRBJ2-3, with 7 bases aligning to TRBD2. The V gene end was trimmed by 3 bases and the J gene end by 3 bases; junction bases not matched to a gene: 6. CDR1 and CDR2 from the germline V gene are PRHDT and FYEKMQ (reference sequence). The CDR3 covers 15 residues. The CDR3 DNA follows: TGTGCCAGCAGCTTGGGAGGGAGGGGAACAGATACGCAGTATTTT. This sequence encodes CASSLGGRGTDTQYF. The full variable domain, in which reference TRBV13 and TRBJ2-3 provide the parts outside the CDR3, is AAGVIQSPRHLIKEKRETATLKCYPIPRHDTVYWYQQGPGQDPQFLISFYEKMQSDKGSIPDRFSAQQFSDYHSELNMSSLELGDSALYFCASSLGGRGTDTQYFGPGTRLTVL.

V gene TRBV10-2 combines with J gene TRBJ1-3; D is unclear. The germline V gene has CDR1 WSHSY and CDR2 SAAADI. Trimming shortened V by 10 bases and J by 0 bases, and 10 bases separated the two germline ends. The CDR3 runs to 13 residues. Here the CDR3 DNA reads TGCGCCACCCAAGAGAGCTCTGGAAACACCATATATTTT. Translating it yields CATQESSGNTIYF.

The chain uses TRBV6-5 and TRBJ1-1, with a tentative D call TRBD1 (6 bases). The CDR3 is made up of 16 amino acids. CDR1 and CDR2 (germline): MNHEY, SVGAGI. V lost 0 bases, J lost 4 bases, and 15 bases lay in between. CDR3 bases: TGTGCCAGCAGTTACTCGAGAAAGGGGGGGAGCACTGAAGCTTTCTTT. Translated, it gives CASSYSRKGGSTEAFF.

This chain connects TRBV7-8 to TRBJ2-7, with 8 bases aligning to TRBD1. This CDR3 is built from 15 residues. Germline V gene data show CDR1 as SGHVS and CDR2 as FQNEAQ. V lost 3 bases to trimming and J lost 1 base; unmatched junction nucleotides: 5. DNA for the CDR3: TGTGCCAGCAGCTTGGGACAGGACCCTTCCTACGAGCAGTACTTC. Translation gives CASSLGQDPSYEQYF.

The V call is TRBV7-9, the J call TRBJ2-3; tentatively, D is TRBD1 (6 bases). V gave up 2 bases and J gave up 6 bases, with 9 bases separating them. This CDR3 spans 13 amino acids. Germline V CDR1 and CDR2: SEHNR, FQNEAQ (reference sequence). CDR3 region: CASSLSQGDTQYF. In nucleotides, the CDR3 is TGTGCCAGCAGCTTATCCCAGGGGGATACGCAGTATTTT.

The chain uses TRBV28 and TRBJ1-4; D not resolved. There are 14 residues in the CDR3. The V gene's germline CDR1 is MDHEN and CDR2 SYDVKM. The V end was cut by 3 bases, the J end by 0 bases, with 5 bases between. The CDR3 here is CASSLRSTNEKLFF. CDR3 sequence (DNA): TGTGCCAGCAGTTTGAGATCAACTAATGAAAAACTGTTTTTT.

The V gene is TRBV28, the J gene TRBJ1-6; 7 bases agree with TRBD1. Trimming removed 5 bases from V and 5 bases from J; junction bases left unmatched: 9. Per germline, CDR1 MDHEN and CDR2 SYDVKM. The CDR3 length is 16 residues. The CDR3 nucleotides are TGTGCCAGCAGTCCCCCGACAGGGTTCGATAATTCACCCCTCCACTTT. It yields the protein CASSPPTGFDNSPLHF.

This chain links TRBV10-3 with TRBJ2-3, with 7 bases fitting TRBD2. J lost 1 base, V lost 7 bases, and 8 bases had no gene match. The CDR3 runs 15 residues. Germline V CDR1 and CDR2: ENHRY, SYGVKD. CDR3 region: CAITPASGGTDTQYF. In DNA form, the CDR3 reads TGTGCCATCACCCCGGCTAGCGGTGGCACAGATACGCAGTATTTT.

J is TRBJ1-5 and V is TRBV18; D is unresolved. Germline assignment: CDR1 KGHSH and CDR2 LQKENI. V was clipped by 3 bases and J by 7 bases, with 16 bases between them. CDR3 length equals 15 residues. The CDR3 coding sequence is TGTGCCAGCTCACCCCGACCGATTCTAGAACAGCCCCAGCATTTT. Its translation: CASSPRPILEQPQHF.

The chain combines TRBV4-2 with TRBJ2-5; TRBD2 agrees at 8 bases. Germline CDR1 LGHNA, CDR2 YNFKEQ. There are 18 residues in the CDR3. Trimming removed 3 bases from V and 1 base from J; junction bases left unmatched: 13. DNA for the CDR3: TGTGCCAGCAGCCATACCGAAGCGAGGGGACTAGGCCAAGAGACCCAGTACTTC. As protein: CASSHTEARGLGQETQYF.

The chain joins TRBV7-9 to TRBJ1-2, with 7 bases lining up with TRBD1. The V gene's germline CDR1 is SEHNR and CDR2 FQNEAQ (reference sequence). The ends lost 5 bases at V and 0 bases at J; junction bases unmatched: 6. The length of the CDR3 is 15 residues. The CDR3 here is CASSPQTGTNYGYTF. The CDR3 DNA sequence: TGTGCCAGCAGCCCCCAGACAGGGACTAACTATGGCTACACCTTC.

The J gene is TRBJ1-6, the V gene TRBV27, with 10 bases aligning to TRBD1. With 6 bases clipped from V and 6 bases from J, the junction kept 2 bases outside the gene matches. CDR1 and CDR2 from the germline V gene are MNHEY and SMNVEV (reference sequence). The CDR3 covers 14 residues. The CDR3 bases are TGTGCCAGCAGCAGGGACAGGGGTAATTCACCCCTCCACTTT. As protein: CASSRDRGNSPLHF.

In DNA, the CDR3 is TGCAGCGTTGAGGCGGGAACCAAAAACATTCAGTACTTC. Translating gives CSVEAGTKNIQYF. J is TRBJ2-4 and V is TRBV29-1; a weak D match, TRBD2 (6 bases). Germline V gives CDR1 SQVTM, CDR2 ANQGSEA. Trimming removed 3 bases at V and 2 bases at J, with 8 bases between. CDR3 length equals 13 residues.

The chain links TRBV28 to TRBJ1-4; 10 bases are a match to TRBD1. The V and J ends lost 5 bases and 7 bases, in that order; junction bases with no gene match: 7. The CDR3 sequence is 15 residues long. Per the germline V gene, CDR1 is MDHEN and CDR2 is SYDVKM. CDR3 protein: CASSARGTGVEKLFF. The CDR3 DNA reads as TGTGCCAGCAGTGCCCGGGGGACAGGGGTTGAAAAACTGTTTTTT.

The DNA for the CDR3 is TGTGCCAGCAGTTACTCTGCGGGACTAAGCACAGATACGCAGTATTTT. Its translation: CASSYSAGLSTDTQYF. The chain uses TRBV6-5 and TRBJ2-3, with 7 bases identical to TRBD2. The CDR3 spans 16 residues. Per the germline V gene, CDR1 is MNHEY and CDR2 is SVGAGI. J lost 0 bases, V lost 0 bases, and 3 bases had no gene match.

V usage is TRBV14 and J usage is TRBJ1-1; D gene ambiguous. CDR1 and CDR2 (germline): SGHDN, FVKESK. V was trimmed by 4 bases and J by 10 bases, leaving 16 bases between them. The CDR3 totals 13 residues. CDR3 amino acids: CASSRSPGVGAFF. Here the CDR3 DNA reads TGTGCCAGCAGCCGCTCACCCGGGGTCGGAGCTTTCTTT.